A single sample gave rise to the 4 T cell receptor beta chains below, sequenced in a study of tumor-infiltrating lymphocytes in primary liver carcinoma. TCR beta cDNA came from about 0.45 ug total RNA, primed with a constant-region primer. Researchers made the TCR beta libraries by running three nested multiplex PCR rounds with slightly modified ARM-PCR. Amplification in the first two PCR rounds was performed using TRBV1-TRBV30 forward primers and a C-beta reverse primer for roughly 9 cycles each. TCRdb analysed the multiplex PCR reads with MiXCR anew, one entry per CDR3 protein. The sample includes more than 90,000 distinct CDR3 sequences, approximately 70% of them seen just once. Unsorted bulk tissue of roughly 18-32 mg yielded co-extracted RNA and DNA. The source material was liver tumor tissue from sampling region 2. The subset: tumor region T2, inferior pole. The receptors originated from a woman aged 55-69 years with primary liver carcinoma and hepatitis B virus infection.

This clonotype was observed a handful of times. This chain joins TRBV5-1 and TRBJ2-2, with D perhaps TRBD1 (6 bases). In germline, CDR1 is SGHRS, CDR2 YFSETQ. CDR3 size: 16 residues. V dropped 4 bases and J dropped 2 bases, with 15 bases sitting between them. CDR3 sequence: CASSRRAGTNTGELFF. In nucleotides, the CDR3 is TGCGCCAGCAGCCGCCGGGCAGGGACAAACACCGGGGAGCTGTTTTTT.

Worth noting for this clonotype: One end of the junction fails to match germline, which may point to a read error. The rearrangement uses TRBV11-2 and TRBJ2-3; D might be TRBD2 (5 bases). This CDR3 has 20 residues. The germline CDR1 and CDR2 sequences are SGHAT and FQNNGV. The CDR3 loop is CASSLDLSGLEGEGIDTHYF. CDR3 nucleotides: TGTGCCAGCAGCTTAGATCTGAGTGGGTTAGAGGGAGAAGGGATAGATACGCACTATTTT. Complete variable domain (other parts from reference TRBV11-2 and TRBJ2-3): EAGVAQSPRYKIIEKRQSVAFWCNPISGHATLYWYQQILGQGPKLLIQFQNNGVVDDSQLPKDRFSAERLKGVDSTLKIQPAKLEDSAVYLCASSLDLSGLEGEGIDTHYFGPGTRLTVL.

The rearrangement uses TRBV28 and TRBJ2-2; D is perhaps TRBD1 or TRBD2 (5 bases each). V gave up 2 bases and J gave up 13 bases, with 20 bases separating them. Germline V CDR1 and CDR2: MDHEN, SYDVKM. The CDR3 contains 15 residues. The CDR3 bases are TGTGCCAGCAGTTTAGCAGGGTCGAGCACCGGAGGGCTGTTTTTT. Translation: CASSLAGSSTGGLFF.

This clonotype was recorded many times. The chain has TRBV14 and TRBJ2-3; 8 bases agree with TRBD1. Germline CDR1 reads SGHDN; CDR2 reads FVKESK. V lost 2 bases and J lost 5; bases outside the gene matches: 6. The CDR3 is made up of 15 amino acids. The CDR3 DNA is TGTGCCAGCAGCCAAAGACAGGGGTTCGGAGATACGCAGTATTTT. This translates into CASSQRQGFGDTQYF.